This T cell receptor beta chain was recorded in a study of identifying expanded T cells in peripheral blood. Collection occurred without any documented infections or immune events in donors. This clone came up once. Sequencing used immunoSEQ multiplex PCR; TCRdb keeps in-frame clones, though not all of them. The sample records 100,000 to 110,000 clones, about 87% being singletons. Germline loops: CDR1 LGHNT, CDR2 FRNRAP. V shed 1 base and J 1 base; nucleotides not matched to a gene: 12. There are 18 residues in the CDR3. The chain employs TRBV12-5 and TRBJ1-1; 7 nucleotides match TRBD1. The sequence derives from a person between 18 and 75 years old in good health. The material sequenced was blood. The CDR3 here is CASGLALGLRGSNTEAFF. The DNA of the CDR3 is TGTGCTAGTGGTTTGGCGCTTGGACTCAGGGGGTCGAACACTGAAGCTTTCTTT.